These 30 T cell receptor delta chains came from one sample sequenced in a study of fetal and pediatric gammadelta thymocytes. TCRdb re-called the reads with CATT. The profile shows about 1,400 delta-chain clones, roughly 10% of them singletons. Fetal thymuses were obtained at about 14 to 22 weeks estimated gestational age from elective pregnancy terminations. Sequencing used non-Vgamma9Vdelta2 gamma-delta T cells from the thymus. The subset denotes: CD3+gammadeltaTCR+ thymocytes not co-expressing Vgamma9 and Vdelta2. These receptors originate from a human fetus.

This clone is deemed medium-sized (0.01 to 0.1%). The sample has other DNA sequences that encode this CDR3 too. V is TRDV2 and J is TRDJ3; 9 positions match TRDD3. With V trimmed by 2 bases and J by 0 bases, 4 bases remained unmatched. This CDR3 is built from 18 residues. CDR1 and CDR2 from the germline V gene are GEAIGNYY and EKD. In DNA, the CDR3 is TGTGCCTGTGACAAGGGGATACGCAGCTCCTGGGACACCCGACAGATGTTTTTC. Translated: CACDKGIRSSWDTRQMFF.

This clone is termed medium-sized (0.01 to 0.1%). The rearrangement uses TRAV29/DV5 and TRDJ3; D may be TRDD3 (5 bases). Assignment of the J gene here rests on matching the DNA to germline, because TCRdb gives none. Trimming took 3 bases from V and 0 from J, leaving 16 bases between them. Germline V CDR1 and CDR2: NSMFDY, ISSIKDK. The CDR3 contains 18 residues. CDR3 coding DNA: TGTGCAGCAAATCATGGTGGGGAGAGCTCCTGGGACACCCGACAGATGTTTTTC. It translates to CAANHGGESSWDTRQMFF.

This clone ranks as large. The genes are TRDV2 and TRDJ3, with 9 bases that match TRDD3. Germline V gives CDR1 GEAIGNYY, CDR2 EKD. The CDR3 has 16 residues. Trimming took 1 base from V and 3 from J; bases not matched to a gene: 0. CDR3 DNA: TGTGCCTGTGACACGGGGATACGCTGGGACACCCGACAGATGTTTTTC. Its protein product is CACDTGIRWDTRQMFF.

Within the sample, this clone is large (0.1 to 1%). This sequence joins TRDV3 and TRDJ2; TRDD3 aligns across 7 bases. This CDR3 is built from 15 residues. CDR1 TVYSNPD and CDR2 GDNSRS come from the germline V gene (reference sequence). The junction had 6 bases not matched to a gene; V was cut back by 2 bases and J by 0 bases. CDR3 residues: CAFLGVQALTAQLFF. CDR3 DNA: TGTGCCTTTCTGGGGGTACAAGCTTTGACAGCACAACTCTTCTTT.

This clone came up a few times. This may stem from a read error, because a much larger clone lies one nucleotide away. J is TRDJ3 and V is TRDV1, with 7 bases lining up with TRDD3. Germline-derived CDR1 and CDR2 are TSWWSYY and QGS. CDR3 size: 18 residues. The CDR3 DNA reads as TGTGCTCTTGGGGAACTGGGGGATTTCTCCTGGGACCCCCGACAGATGTTTTTC. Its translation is CALGELGDFSWDPRQMFF.

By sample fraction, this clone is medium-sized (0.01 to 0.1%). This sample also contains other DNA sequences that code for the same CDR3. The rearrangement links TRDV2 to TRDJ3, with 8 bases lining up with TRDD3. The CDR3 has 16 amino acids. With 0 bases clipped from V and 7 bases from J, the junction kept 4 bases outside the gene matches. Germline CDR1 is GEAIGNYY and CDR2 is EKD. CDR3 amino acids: CACDTWGIGDTRQMFF. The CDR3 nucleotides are TGTGCCTGTGACACCTGGGGGATCGGAGACACCCGACAGATGTTTTTC.

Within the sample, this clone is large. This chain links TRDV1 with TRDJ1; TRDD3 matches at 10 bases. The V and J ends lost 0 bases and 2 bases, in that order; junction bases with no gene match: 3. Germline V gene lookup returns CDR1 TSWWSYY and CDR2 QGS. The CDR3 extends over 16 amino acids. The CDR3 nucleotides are TGTGCTCTTGGGGAACTAGTACTGGGGGATACCGATAAACTCATCTTT. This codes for CALGELVLGDTDKLIF.

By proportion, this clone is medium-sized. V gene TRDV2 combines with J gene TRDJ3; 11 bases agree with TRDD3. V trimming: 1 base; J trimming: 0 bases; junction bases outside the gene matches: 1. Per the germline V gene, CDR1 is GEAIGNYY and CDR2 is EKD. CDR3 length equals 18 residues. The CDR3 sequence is CACDTGGYDSWDTRQMFF. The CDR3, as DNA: TGTGCCTGTGACACTGGGGGATACGACTCCTGGGACACCCGACAGATGTTTTTC.

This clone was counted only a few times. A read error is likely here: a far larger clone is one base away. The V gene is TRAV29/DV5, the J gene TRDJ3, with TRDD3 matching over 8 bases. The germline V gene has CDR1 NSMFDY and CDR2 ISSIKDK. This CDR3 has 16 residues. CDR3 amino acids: CAASGGYSRDTRQMFF. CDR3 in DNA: TGTGCAGCAAGCGGGGGATACTCCCGGGACACCCGACAGATGTTTTTC.

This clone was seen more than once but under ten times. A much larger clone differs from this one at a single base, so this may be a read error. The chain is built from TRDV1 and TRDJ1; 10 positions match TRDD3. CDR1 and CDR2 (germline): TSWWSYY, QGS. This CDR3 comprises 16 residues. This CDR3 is CAIGELVLGDTDKLIF. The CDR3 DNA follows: TGTGCTATTGGGGAACTAGTACTGGGGGATACCGATAAACTCATCTTT.

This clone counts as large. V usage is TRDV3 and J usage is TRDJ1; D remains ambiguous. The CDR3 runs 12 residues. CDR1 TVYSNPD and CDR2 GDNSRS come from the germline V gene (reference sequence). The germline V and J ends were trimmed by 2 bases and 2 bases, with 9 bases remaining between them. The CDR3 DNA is TGTGCCTTTGAGGACGGGACCGATAAACTCATCTTT. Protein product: CAFEDGTDKLIF. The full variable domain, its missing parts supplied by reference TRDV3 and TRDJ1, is CDKVTQSSPDQTVASGSEVVLLCTYDTVYSNPDLFWYRIRPDYSFQFVFYGDNSRSEGADFTQGRFSVKHILTQKAFHLVISPVRTEDSATYYCAFEDGTDKLIFGKGTRVTVEP.

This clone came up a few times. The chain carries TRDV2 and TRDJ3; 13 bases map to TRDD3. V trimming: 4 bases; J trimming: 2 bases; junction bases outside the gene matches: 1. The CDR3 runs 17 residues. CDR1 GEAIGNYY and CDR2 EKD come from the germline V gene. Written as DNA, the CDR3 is TGTGCCTGTGAAACTGGGGGATACGCCTGGGACACCCGACAGATGTTTTTC. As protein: CACETGGYAWDTRQMFF.

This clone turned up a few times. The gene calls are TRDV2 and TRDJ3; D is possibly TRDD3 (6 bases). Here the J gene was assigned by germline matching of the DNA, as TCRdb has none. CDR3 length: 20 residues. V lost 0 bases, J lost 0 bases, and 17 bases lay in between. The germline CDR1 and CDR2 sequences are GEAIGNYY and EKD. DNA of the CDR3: TGTGCCTGTGACACCGGGGGACGCGGGATCTCCTCCTGGGACACCCGACAGATGTTTTTC. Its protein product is CACDTGGRGISSWDTRQMFF.

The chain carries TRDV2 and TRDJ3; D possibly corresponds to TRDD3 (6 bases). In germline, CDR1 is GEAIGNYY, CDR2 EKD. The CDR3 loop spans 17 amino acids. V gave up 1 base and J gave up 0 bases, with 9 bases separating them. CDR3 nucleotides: TGTGCCTGTGACACGAGGGGGAGCTCCTGGGACACCCGACAGATGTTTTTC. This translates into CACDTRGSSWDTRQMFF.

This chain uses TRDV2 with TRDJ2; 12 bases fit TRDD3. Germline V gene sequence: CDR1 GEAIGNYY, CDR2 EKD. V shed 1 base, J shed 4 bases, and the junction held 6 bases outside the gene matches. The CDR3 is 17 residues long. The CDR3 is CACDTRWGIRRTAQLFF. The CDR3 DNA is TGTGCCTGTGACACTCGCTGGGGGATACGCCGGACAGCACAACTCTTCTTT.

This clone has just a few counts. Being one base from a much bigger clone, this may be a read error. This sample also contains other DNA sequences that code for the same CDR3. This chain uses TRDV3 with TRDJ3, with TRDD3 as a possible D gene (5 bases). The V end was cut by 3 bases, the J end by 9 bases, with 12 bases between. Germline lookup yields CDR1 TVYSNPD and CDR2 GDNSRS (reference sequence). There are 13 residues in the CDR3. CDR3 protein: CAFGGRRTRQMFF. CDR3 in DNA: TGTGCCTTCGGGGGCCGACGCACCCGACAGATGTTTTTC.

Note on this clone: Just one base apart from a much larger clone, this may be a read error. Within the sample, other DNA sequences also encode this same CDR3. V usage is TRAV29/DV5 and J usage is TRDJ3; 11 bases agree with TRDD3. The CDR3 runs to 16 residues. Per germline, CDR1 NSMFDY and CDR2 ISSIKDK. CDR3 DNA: TGTGCGGCAAGTACTGGGGGATACTGGGACACCCGACAGATGTTTTTC. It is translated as CAASTGGYWDTRQMFF.

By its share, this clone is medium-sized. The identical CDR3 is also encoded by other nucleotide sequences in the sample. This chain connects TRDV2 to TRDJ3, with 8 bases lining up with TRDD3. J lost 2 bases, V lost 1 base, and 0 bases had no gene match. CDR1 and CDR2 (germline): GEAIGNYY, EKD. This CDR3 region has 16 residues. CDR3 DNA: TGTGCCTGTGACACGGGGGATACCTGGGACACCCGACAGATGTTTTTC. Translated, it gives CACDTGDTWDTRQMFF.

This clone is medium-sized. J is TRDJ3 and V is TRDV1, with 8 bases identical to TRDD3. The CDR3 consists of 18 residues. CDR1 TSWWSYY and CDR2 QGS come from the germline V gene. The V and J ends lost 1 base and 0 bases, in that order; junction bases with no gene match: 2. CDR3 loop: CALGERGGYSWDTRQMFF. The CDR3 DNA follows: TGTGCTCTTGGGGAACGGGGGGGATACTCCTGGGACACCCGACAGATGTTTTTC.

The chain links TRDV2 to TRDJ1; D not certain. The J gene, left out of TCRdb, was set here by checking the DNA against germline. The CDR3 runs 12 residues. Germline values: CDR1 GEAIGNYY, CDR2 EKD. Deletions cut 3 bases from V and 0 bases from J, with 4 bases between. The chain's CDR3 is CACDLYTDKLIF. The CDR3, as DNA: TGTGCCTGTGACCTGTACACCGATAAACTCATCTTT.

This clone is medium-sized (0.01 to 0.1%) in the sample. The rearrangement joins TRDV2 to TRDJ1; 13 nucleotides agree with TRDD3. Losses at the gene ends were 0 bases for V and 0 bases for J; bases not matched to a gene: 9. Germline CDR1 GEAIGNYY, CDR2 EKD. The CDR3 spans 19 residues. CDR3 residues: CACDTGELGDTKYTDKLIF. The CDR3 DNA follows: TGTGCCTGTGACACCGGCGAACTGGGGGATACGAAGTACACCGATAAACTCATCTTT.

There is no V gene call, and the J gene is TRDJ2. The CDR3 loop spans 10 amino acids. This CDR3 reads CSALTAQLFF. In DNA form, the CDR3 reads TGTAGTGCTTTGACAGCACAACTCTTCTTT.

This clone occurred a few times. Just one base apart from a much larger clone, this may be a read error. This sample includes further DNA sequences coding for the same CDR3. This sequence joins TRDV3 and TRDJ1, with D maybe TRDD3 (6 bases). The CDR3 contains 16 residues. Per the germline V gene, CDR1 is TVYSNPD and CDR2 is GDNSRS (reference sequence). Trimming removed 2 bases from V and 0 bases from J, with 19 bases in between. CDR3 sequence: CAFWEPPGDYTDKLIF. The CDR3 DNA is TGTGCCTTTTGGGAACCCCCTGGGGATTACACCGATAAACTCATCTTT.

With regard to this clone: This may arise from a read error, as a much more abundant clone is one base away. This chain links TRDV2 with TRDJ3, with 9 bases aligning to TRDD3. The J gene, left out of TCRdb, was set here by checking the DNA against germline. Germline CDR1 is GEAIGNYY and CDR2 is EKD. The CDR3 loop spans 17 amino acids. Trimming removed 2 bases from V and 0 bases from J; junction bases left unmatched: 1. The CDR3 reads CACDKGIRSWDTRQMFF. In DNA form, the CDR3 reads TGTGCCTGTGACAAGGGGATACGCTCCTGGGACACCCGACAGATGTTTTTC.

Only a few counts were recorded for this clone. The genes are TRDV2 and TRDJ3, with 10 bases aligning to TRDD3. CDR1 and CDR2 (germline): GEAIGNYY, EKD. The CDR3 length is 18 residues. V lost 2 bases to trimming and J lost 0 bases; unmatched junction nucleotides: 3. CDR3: CACDIGGIRSWDTRQMFF. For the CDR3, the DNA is TGTGCCTGTGACATCGGGGGGATACGCTCCTGGGACACCCGACAGATGTTTTTC.

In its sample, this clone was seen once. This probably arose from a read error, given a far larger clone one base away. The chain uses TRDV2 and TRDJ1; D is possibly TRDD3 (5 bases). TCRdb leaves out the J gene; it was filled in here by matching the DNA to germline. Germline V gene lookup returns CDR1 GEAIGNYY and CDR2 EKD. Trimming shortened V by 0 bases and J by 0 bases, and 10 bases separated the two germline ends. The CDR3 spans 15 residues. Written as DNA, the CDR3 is TGTGCCTGTGACACCGGTGGGGAATACACCGATAAACTCATCTTT. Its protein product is CACDTGGEYTDKLIF.

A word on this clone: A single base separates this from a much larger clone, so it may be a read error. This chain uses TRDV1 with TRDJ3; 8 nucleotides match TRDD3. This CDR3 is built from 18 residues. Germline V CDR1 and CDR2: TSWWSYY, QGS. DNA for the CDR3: TGTGCTCTTGGGGAACTGGGGGATAGCTCCTGGGACGCCCGACAGATGTTTTTC. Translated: CALGELGDSSWDARQMFF.

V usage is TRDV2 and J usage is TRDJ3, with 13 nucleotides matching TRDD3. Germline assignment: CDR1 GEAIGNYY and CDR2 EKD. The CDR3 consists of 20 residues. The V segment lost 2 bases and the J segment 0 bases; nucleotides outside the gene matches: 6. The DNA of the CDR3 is TGTGCCTGTGACAAAATACTGGGGGATACGCGCTCCTGGGACACCCGACAGATGTTTTTC. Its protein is CACDKILGDTRSWDTRQMFF.

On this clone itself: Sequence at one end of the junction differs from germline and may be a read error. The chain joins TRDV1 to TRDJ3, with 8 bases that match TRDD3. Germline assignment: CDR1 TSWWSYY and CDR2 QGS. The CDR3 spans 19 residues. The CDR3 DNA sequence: TGTGCTCTTGGGGAACTGTACTGGGGGGTCTCCTGGGACCCCCGACAGATGTTTTTC. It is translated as CALGELYWGVSWDPRQMFF.

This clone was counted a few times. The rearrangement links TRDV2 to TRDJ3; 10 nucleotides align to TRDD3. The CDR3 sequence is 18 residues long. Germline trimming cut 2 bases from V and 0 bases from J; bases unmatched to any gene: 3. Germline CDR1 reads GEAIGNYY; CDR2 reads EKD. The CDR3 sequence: CACDRGIRGSWDTRQMFF. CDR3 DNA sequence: TGTGCCTGTGACAGGGGGATACGCGGCTCCTGGGACACCCGACAGATGTTTTTC.